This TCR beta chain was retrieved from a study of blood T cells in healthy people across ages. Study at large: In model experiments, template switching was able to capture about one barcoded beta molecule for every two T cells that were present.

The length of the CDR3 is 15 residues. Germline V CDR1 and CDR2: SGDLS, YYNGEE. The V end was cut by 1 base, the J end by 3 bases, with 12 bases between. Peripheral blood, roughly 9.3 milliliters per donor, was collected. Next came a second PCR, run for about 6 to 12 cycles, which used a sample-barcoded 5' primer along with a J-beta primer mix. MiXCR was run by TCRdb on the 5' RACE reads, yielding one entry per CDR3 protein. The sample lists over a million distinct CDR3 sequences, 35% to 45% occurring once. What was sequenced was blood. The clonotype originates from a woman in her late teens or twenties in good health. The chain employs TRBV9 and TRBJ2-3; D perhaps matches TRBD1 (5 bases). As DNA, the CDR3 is TGTGCCAGCAGCGTAAAATCCAGGGCGACAGATACGCAGTATTTT. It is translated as CASSVKSRATDTQYF.